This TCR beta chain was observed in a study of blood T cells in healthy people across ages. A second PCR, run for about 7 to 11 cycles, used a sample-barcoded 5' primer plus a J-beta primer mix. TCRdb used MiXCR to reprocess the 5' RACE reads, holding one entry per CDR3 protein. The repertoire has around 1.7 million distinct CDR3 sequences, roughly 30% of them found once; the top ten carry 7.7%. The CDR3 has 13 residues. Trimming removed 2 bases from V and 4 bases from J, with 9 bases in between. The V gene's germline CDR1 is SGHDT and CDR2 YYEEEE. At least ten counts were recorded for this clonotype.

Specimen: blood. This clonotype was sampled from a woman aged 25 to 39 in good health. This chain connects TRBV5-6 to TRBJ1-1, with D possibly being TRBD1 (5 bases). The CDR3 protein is CASSFAGSTEAFF. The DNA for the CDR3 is TGTGCCAGCAGCTTCGCAGGGTCCACTGAAGCTTTCTTT.